The 3 T cell receptor beta chains below come from one sample, sequenced in a study of blood T cells in healthy people across ages. Next came a second PCR, run for about 6 to 11 cycles, which used a sample-barcoded 5' primer along with a J-beta primer mix. TCRdb recomputed calls from the 5' RACE reads with MiXCR, one row per CDR3 protein. Seen here are about 830,000 distinct CDR3 sequences, 55% to 70% observed once, and the top ten hold approximately 20%. The material sequenced was blood. These receptors were collected from a man aged 25-45 years in good health.

The V and J genes are TRBV27 and TRBJ2-1; either TRBD1 or TRBD2 may fit D (6 bases each). V gave up 7 bases and J gave up 5 bases, with 18 bases separating them. Germline V CDR1 and CDR2: MNHEY, SMNVEV (reference sequence). This CDR3 has 15 residues. This CDR3 reads CASTLGGGRHNEQFF. The CDR3 DNA reads TGTGCCAGCACCCTAGGGGGTGGGAGGCACAATGAGCAGTTCTTC.

This sequence joins TRBV20-1 and TRBJ2-3, with TRBD1 as a possible D gene (6 bases). This CDR3 region has 13 residues. Germline lookup yields CDR1 DFQATT and CDR2 SNEGSKA (reference sequence). Between the trimmed V and J ends, which lost 5 bases and 6 bases, there was a span of 15 bases. The CDR3 loop is CSAAGPRGDTQYF. The CDR3 DNA is TGCAGTGCTGCCGGACCGAGGGGGGATACGCAGTATTTT.

This clonotype was counted a few times. Mismatch with germline at one junction end may stem from a read error. V is TRBV20-1 and J is TRBJ2-3; TRBD1 aligns across 8 bases. The CDR3 runs 15 residues. Germline CDR1 is DFQATT and CDR2 is SNEGSKA (reference sequence). CDR3 protein: CSAIVGDRSPDTQYF. The CDR3 nucleotides are TGTAGTGCTATTGTTGGGGACAGGAGCCCAGATACGCAGTATTTT.